This entry lists 8 T cell receptor beta chains sequenced from one sample in a study of T cells in localized non-small cell lung cancer. The repertoire was sequenced with immunoSEQ multiplex PCR; TCRdb's copy has only in-frame clones and lacks some. Of 15,000 to 25,000 clones in the sample, under 95% were seen once. The sequencing here drew on peripheral blood, taken before any cancer treatment. These receptors were obtained from a male donor at least 60 years old with stage I squamous cell lung carcinoma.

The V call is TRBV15, the J call TRBJ2-7, with D perhaps TRBD1 (5 bases). This CDR3 comprises 15 residues. CDR1 is LNHNV and CDR2 is YYDKDF in the germline V gene (reference sequence). With 0 bases removed from V and 2 bases from J, the gap between germline ends came to 11 bases. The CDR3 sequence is CATSREVDIPYEQYF. For the CDR3, the DNA is TGTGCCACCAGCAGAGAAGTGGACATACCCTACGAGCAGTACTTC.

This clone has just a few counts. This sequence joins TRBV18 and TRBJ2-5; the D is unclear. The germline V and J ends were trimmed by 3 bases and 3 bases, with 11 bases remaining between them. In germline, CDR1 is KGHSH, CDR2 LQKENI. The CDR3 totals 14 residues. This chain's CDR3 is CASSPAPSEETQYF. The DNA of the CDR3 is TGTGCCAGCTCACCTGCGCCATCGGAAGAGACCCAGTACTTC. The whole variable domain, remainder taken from reference TRBV18 and TRBJ2-5, is NAGVMQNPRHLVRRRGQEARLRCSPMKGHSHVYWYRQLPEEGLKFMVYLQKENIIDESGMPKERFSAEFPKEGPSILRIQQVVRGDSAAYFCASSPAPSEETQYFGPGTRLLVL.

This clone came up once. The V gene is TRBV19, the J gene TRBJ1-2; tentatively, D is TRBD1 (5 bases). CDR1 LNHDA and CDR2 SQIVND come from the germline V gene (reference sequence). The CDR3 consists of 14 residues. Trimming took 7 bases from V and 7 from J, leaving 19 bases between them. The CDR3 DNA sequence: TGTGCCAGTACTGATCCCGGGACGGATTTTGGCTACACCTTC. It codes for CASTDPGTDFGYTF.

CDR3 coding DNA: TGTGCCAGCAGCTTGCTATTTAGGGACAGGGGAGGTACCGGGGAGCTGTTTTTT. Translated: CASSLLFRDRGGTGELFF. This chain joins TRBV5-4 and TRBJ2-2, with 10 bases identical to TRBD1. The germline CDR1 and CDR2 sequences are SGHNT and YYREEE (reference sequence). This CDR3 contains 18 residues. Germline trimming cut 1 base from V and 5 bases from J; bases unmatched to any gene: 11.

This clone was seen only once. The DNA of the CDR3 is TGTGCCAGCTCACCAGCCGGCGACACCGGGGAGCTGTTTTTT. This translates into CASSPAGDTGELFF. The chain joins TRBV18 to TRBJ2-2; D unresolved. The CDR3 contains 14 residues. V shed 2 bases and J shed 3 bases, with 7 bases lying between them. Germline V gene lookup returns CDR1 KGHSH and CDR2 LQKENI.

The chain uses TRBV6-5 and TRBJ2-7, with 11 bases matching TRBD1. The ends lost 4 bases at V and 5 bases at J; junction bases unmatched: 4. Germline lookup yields CDR1 MNHEY and CDR2 SVGAGI. CDR3 length: 14 residues. The CDR3 DNA follows: TGTGCCAGCAGTTCCGGGACAGGGGGTGACGAGCAGTACTTC. Translation: CASSSGTGGDEQYF.

The genes are TRBV7-2 and TRBJ2-7, with D unclear. Trimming removed 1 base from V and 4 bases from J, with 17 bases in between. The germline gives CDR1 SGHTA, CDR2 FQGNSA. The CDR3 runs to 16 residues. The CDR3 loop reads CASSLGRASLTYEQYF. CDR3 nucleotide sequence: TGTGCCAGCAGCTTAGGACGGGCCTCACTTACTTACGAGCAGTACTTC.

The CDR3, as DNA: TGTGCCAGCAGCTTAGAATTAGGGGAGGGGACAGCGAGTCCGAAAGCTTTCTTT. Its translation is CASSLELGEGTASPKAFF. The V gene is TRBV13, the J gene TRBJ1-1; 7 positions agree with TRBD1. J lost 9 bases, V lost 1 base, and 20 bases had no gene match. Germline V gene data show CDR1 as PRHDT and CDR2 as FYEKMQ (reference sequence). The CDR3 is 18 amino acids.